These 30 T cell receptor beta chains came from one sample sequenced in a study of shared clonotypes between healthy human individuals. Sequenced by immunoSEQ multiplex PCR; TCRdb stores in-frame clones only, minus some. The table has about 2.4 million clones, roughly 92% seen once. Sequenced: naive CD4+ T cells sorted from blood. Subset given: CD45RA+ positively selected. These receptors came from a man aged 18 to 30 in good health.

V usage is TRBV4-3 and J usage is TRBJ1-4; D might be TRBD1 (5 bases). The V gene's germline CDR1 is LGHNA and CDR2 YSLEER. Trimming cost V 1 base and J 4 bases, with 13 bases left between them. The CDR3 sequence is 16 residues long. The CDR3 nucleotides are TGCGCCAGCAGCCAAGGACGTACAGGAAGTAATGAAAAACTGTTTTTT. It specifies CASSQGRTGSNEKLFF.

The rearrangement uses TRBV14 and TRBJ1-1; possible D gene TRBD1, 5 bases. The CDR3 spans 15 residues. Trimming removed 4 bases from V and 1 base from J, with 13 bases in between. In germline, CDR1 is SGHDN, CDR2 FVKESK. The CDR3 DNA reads TGTGCCAGCAGCCCGAATAGACAGAAGAACACTGAAGCTTTCTTT. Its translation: CASSPNRQKNTEAFF.

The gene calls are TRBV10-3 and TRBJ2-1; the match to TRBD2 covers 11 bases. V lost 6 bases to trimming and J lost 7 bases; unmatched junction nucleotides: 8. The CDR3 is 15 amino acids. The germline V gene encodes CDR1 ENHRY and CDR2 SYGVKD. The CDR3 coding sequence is TGTGCCATCAGGCAGGGACTAGCGGAGGGGAATGAGCAGTTCTTC. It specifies CAIRQGLAEGNEQFF.

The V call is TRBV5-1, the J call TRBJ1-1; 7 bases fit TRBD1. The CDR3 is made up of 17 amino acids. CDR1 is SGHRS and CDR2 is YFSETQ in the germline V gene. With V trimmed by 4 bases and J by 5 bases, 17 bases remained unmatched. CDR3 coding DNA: TGCGCCAGCAGCCCCATTACAGGGGAGTTAGTTGTAACTGAAGCTTTCTTT. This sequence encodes CASSPITGELVVTEAFF.

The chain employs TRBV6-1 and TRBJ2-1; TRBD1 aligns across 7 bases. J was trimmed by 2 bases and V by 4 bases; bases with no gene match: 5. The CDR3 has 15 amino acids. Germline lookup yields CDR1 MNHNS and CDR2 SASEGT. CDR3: CASSVSDRTYNEQFF. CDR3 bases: TGTGCCAGCAGTGTGTCGGACAGGACCTACAATGAGCAGTTCTTC.

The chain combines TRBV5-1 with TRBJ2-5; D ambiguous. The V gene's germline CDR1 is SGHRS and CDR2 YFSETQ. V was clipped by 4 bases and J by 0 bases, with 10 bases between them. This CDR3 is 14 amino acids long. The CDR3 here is CASSGASHQETQYF. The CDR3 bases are TGCGCCAGCAGCGGCGCGAGTCACCAAGAGACCCAGTACTTC.

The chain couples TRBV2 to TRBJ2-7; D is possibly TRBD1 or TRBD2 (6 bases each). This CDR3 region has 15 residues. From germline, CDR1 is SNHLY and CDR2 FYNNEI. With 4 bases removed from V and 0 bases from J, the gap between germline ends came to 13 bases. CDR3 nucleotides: TGTGCCAGCAGTGCTGAGGGGGGATTCTCCTACGAGCAGTACTTC. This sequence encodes CASSAEGGFSYEQYF.

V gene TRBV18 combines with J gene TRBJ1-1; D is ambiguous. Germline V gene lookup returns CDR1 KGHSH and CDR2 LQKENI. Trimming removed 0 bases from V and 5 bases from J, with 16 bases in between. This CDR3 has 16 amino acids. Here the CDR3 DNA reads TGTGCCAGCTCACCACCAGGTGACCTTCGTAGGACTGAAGCTTTCTTT. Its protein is CASSPPGDLRRTEAFF.

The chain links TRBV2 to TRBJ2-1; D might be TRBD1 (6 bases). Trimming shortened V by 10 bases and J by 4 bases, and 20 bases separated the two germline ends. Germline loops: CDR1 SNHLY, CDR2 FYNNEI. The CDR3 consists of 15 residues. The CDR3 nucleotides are TGTGCCACCCAGAGGGGGTTAGGTGATTACAATGAGCAGTTCTTC. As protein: CATQRGLGDYNEQFF.

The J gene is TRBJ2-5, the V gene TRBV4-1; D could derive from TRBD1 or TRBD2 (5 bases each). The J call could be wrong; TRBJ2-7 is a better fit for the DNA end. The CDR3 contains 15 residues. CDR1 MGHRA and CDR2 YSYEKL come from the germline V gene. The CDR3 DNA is TGCGCCAGCAGCCGAGAACGGGACGTCTCCTACGAGCAGTACTTC. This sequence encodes CASSRERDVSYEQYF.

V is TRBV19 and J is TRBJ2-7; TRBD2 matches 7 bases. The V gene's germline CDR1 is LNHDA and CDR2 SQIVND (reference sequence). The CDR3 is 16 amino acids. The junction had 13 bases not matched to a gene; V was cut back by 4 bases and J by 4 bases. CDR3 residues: CASSTAQGGRSYEQYF. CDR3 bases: TGTGCCAGTAGTACCGCCCAGGGCGGGAGATCGTACGAGCAGTACTTC.

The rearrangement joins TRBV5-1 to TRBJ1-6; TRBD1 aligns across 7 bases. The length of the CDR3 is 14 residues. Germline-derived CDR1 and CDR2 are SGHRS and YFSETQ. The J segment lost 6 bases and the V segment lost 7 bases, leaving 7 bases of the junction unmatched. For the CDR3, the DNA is TGCGCCAGCGGACCGGGACAGAGTAATTCACCCCTCCACTTT. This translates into CASGPGQSNSPLHF.

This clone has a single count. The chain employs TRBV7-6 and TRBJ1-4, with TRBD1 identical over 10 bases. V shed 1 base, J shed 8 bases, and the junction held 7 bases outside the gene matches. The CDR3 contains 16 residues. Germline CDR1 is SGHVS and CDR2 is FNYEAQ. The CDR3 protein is CASSLVAPGQGEKLFF. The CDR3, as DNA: TGTGCCAGCAGCTTAGTCGCACCGGGACAGGGGGAAAAACTGTTTTTT.

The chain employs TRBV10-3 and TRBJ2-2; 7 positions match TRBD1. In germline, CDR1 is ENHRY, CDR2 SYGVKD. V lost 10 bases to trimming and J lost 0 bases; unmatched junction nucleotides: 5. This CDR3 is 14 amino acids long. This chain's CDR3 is CATGTATNTGELFF. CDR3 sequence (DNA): TGTGCCACGGGGACAGCCACGAACACCGGGGAGCTGTTTTTT.

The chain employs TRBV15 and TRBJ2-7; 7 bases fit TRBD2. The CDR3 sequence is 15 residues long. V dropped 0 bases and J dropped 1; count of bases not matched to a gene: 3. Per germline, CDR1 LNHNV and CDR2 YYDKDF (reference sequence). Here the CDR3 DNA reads TGTGCCACCAGCAGAGAGCGGGAGAGGTCCTACGAGCAGTACTTC. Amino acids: CATSRERERSYEQYF.

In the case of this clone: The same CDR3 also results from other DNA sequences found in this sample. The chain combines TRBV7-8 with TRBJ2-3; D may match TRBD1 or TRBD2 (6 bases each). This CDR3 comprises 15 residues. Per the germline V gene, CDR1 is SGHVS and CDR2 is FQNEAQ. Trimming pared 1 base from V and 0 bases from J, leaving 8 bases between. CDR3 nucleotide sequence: TGTGCCAGCAGCTTAGGGGGGGCGAGCACAGATACGCAGTATTTT. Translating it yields CASSLGGASTDTQYF. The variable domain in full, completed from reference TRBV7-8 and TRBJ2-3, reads GAGVSQSPRYKVAKRGQDVALRCDPISGHVSLFWYQQALGQGPEFLTYFQNEAQLDKSGLPSDRFFAERPEGSVSTLKIQRTQQEDSAVYLCASSLGGASTDTQYFGPGTRLTVL.

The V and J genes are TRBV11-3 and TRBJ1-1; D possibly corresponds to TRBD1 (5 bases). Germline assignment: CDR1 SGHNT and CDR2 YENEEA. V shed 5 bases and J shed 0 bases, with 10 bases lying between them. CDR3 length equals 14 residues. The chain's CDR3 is CASSPGTVNTEAFF. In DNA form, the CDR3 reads TGTGCCAGCAGCCCTGGGACGGTGAACACTGAAGCTTTCTTT. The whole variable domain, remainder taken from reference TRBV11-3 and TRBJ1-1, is EAGVVQSPRYKIIEKKQPVAFWCNPISGHNTLYWYLQNLGQGPELLIRYENEEAVDDSQLPKDRFSAERLKGVDSTLKIQPAELGDSAVYLCASSPGTVNTEAFFGQGTRLTVV.

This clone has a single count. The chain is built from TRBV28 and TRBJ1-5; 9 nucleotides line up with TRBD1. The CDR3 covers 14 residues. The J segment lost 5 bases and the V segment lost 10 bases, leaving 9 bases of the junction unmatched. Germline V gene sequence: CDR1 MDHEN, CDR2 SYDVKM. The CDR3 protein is CANGQGSLDQPQHF. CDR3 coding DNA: TGTGCCAACGGACAGGGGAGTTTGGATCAGCCCCAGCATTTT.

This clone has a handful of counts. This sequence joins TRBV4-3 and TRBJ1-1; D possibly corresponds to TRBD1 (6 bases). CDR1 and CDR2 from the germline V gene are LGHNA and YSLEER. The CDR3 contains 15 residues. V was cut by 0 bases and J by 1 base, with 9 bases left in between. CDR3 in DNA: TGCGCCAGCAGCCAAGATGGGGGACAGAACACTGAAGCTTTCTTT. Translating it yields CASSQDGGQNTEAFF.

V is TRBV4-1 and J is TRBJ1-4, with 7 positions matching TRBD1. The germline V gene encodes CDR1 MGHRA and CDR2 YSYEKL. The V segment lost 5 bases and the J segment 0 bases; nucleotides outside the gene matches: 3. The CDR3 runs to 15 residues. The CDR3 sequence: CASSKGQTTNEKLFF. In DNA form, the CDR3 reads TGCGCCAGCAGCAAGGGACAGACAACTAATGAAAAACTGTTTTTT.

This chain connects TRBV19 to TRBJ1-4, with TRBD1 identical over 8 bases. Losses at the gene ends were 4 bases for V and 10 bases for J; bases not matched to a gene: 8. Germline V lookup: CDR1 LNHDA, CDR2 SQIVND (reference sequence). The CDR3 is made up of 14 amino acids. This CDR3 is CASSTDRVSGKLFF. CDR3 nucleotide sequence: TGTGCCAGTAGTACGGACAGGGTATCTGGAAAACTGTTTTTT.

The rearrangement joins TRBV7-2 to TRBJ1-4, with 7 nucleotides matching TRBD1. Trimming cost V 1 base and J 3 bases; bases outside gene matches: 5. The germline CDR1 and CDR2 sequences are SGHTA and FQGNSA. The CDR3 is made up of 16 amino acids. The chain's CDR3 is CASSLVAGGANEKLFF. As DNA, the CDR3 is TGTGCCAGCAGCTTAGTCGCAGGGGGGGCTAATGAAAAACTGTTTTTT.

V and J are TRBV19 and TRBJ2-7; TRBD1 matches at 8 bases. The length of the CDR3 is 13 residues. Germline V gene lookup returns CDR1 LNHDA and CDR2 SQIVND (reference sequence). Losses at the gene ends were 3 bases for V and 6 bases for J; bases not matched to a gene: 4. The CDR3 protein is CASSILQGGEQYF. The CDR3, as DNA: TGTGCCAGTAGTATTCTACAGGGGGGCGAGCAGTACTTC.

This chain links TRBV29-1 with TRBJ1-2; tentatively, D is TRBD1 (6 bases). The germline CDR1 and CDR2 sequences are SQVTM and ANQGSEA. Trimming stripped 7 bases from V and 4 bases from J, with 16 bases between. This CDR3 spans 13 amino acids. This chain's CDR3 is CSALEGGGYGYTF. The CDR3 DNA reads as TGCAGCGCCCTCGAAGGGGGGGGCTATGGCTACACCTTC.

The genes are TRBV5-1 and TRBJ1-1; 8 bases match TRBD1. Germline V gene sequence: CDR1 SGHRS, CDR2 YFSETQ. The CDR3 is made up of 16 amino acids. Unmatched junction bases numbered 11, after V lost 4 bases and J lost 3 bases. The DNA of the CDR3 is TGCGCCAGCAGCCAAGACAGGGGTCTTATTGACACTGAAGCTTTCTTT. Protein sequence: CASSQDRGLIDTEAFF.

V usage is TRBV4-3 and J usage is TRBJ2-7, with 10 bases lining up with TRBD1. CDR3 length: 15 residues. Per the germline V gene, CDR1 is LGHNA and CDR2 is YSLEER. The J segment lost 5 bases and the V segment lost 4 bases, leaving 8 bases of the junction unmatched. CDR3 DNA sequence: TGCGCCAGCAGCCTCCTCGGACAGGGGGTGGACGAGCAGTACTTC. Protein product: CASSLLGQGVDEQYF.

The CDR3 here is CASSQEYGSYEQYF. CDR3 nucleotides: TGCGCCAGCAGCCAAGAGTACGGGTCCTACGAGCAGTACTTC. The J gene is TRBJ2-7, the V gene TRBV4-3; D remains ambiguous. Germline CDR1 and CDR2: LGHNA and YSLEER. This CDR3 has 14 amino acids. V shed 0 bases and J shed 1 base, with 7 bases lying between them.

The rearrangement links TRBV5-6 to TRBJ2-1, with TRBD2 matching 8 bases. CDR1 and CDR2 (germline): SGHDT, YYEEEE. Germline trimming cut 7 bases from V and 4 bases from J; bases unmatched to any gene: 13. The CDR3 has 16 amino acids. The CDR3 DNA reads TGTGCCAGCGGTATCCGGACTAGCAGAATTTACAATGAGCAGTTCTTC. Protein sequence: CASGIRTSRIYNEQFF.

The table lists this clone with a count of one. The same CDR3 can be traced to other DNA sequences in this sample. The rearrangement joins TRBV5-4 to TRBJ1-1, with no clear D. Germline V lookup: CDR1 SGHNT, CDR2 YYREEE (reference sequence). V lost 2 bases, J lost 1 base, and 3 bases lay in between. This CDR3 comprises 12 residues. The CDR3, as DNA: TGTGCCAGCAGCTTCCCGAACACTGAAGCTTTCTTT. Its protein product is CASSFPNTEAFF.

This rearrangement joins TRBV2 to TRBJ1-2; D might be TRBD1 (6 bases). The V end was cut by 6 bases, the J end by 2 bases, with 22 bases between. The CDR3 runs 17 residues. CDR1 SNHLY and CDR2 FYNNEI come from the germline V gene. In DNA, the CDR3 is TGTGCCAGCAGAGCCCAGGGAGCCGGGGGCCTAAACTATGGCTACACCTTC. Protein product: CASRAQGAGGLNYGYTF.